Included here is one T cell receptor beta chain sequence, with context. This entry belongs to a study of blood T cell repertoires in COVID-19. Study-wide context: T cells, B-cell-depleted T cells, or PBMCs provided the cDNA or gDNA that served as material.

This table comes from immunoSEQ multiplex PCR, and its TCRdb copy is limited to in-frame clones, with some not included. The sample records 380,000 or so clones, around 90% being singletons. Enrolled through a virtual design, the participants were between roughly 18 and 100 years of age and came from about two dozen US areas. CDR1 is SGHRS and CDR2 is YFSETQ in the germline V gene. The CDR3 is 14 residues long. The germline V and J ends were trimmed by 1 base and 1 base, with 9 bases remaining between them. The sequence came from a woman in her forties with acute COVID-19. Sequencing was done on a sample of PBMCs or T cells enriched from blood (not recorded which). V usage is TRBV5-1 and J usage is TRBJ2-7; no definite D call. The DNA for the CDR3 is TGCGCCAGCAGCTTGAGTGTTCAGTCCTACGAGCAGTACTTC. Translated, it gives CASSLSVQSYEQYF.